Below are 29 T cell receptor beta chains sequenced from a single sample in a study of T cells expressing NK-cell markers. TCRdb reanalyzed the 5' RACE reads and collapses them to one entry per CDR3 protein, without DNA. Its clone listing holds 300,000 to 500,000 distinct CDR3 sequences. The sequencing input was blood T cells: a sorted CD56 or NKG2C T cell subset, CD4+ or CD8+ T cells, or bulk PBMC T cells (not recorded which). The receptors shown here come from a woman in her forties or fifties in good health.

This sequence joins TRBV5-1 and TRBJ2-2; TCRdb names TRBD2, which stays unverified in the absence of DNA. The CDR3 length is 15 residues. Germline V gene sequence: CDR1 SGHRS, CDR2 YFSETQ. CDR3 amino acids: CASRPGTYSTGELFF.

This chain uses TRBV7-7 with TRBJ2-3. This CDR3 has 13 residues. Germline V gene data show CDR1 as SSHAT and CDR2 as FNYEAQ (reference sequence). CDR3 loop: CASSLEGTDTQYF.

The chain is built from TRBV12-3 or TRBV12-4 and TRBJ1-5. CDR3 size: 15 residues. CDR3 sequence reads: CASTSTSGSYQPQHF.

The chain combines TRBV6-5 with TRBJ2-1; the D call from TCRdb, TRBD2, cannot be confirmed without DNA. The V gene's germline CDR1 is MNHEY and CDR2 SVGAGI. The CDR3 has 14 amino acids. The CDR3 sequence: CASGPGLAGVGQFF.

CDR3 in amino acids: CASSQVSSGLTDTQYF. The rearrangement joins TRBV4-2 to TRBJ2-3; the TRBD2 assignment by TCRdb is unverifiable without DNA. Germline CDR1 reads LGHNA; CDR2 reads YNFKEQ. The CDR3 extends over 16 amino acids.

This sequence joins TRBV6-5 and TRBJ1-2. Germline CDR1 is MNHEY and CDR2 is SVGAGI. CDR3 size: 12 residues. The CDR3 reads CASNSAGVGYTF.

The chain links TRBV10-3 to TRBJ1-2; the D gene TCRdb calls, TRBD1, cannot be checked with no DNA. The CDR3 has 15 amino acids. Germline-derived CDR1 and CDR2 are ENHRY and SYGVKD. The CDR3 protein is CAISESWTADYGYTF.

The genes are TRBV5-1 and TRBJ2-1; TCRdb's D call of TRBD1 is untestable without DNA. Germline assignment: CDR1 SGHRS and CDR2 YFSETQ. The CDR3 loop spans 15 amino acids. The CDR3 is CASSFEGWSGNEQFF.

This sequence joins TRBV19 and TRBJ2-1; checking the TCRdb D call of TRBD1 is not possible without DNA. The CDR3 runs 20 residues. Germline loops: CDR1 LNHDA, CDR2 SQIVND (reference sequence). CDR3 protein: CATRLTRDRARSRSYNEQFF.

V usage is TRBV12-5 and J usage is TRBJ2-3; TCRdb proposes TRBD2, but this gene call is untestable without DNA. Germline V CDR1 and CDR2: LGHNT, FRNRAP. The CDR3 sequence is 16 residues long. The CDR3 spells CASGFAAGGNTDTQYF.

The CDR3 region is CSARARLAGGPDTQYF. V and J are TRBV20-1 and TRBJ2-3; checking the TCRdb D call of TRBD2 is not possible without DNA. The germline V gene has CDR1 DFQATT and CDR2 SNEGSKA (reference sequence). The CDR3 spans 16 residues.

The chain carries TRBV20-1 and TRBJ1-5; TCRdb's assignment of TRBD1 cannot be checked, as there is no DNA. The CDR3 length is 15 residues. Per the germline V gene, CDR1 is DFQATT and CDR2 is SNEGSKA (reference sequence). The CDR3 spells CSAIAGTGGRQPQHF.

The J gene is TRBJ2-3, the V gene TRBV7-9. The germline gives CDR1 SEHNR, CDR2 FQNEAQ (reference sequence). The CDR3 has 14 amino acids. The CDR3 is CASSLAIRTDTQYF.

The chain uses TRBV5-6 and TRBJ2-1; TCRdb indicates TRBD2, and absent DNA this call remains unverified. Germline V gene lookup returns CDR1 SGHDT and CDR2 YYEEEE. CDR3 length equals 18 residues. The CDR3 here is CASSLYASGNGGYNEQFF.

This chain uses TRBV27 with TRBJ2-5. CDR3 length: 15 residues. The germline V gene encodes CDR1 MNHEY and CDR2 SMNVEV (reference sequence). CDR3 in amino acids: CASILKWDRQETQYF.

This rearrangement joins TRBV6-1 to TRBJ1-2. Germline CDR1 MNHNS, CDR2 SASEGT. CDR3 length: 12 residues. CDR3 residues: CASSEVVPAKTF.

Here the CDR3 reads CASSPGLSLGELFF. V usage is TRBV7-9 and J usage is TRBJ2-2; with no DNA, the TCRdb D assignment of TRBD1 cannot be verified. Germline lookup yields CDR1 SEHNR and CDR2 FQNEAQ (reference sequence). The CDR3 totals 14 residues.

This chain connects TRBV7-2 to TRBJ1-3; TCRdb selects TRBD1, and the lack of DNA leaves this call unchecked. Germline CDR1 reads SGHTA; CDR2 reads FQGNSA. This CDR3 contains 15 residues. This CDR3 is CASSPLFGSGNTIYF.

The gene calls are TRBV5-1 and TRBJ2-7. The CDR3 length is 12 residues. In germline, CDR1 is SGHRS, CDR2 YFSETQ. The CDR3 protein is CASSGGFYEQYF.

The gene calls are TRBV5-1 and TRBJ2-5; the TCRdb call, TRBD2, lacks DNA for checking. CDR1 is SGHRS, CDR2 YFSETQ, per germline. The CDR3 extends over 22 amino acids. CDR3: CASSLQGSLGLAGVLDQETQYF. Based on the CDR3 plus reference TRBV5-1 and TRBJ2-5, the full variable domain is KAGVTQTPRYLIKTRGQQVTLSCSPISGHRSVSWYQQTPGQGLQFLFEYFSETQRNKGNFPGRFSGRQFSNSRSEMNVSTLELGDSALYLCASSLQGSLGLAGVLDQETQYFGPGTRLLVL.

V is TRBV20-1 and J is TRBJ2-3; no DNA is available, so the TRBD2 call from TCRdb remains unchecked. This CDR3 has 13 amino acids. The germline gives CDR1 DFQATT, CDR2 SNEGSKA (reference sequence). CDR3 sequence reads: CSASGRGTDTQYF.

Here the CDR3 reads CASSYTDRLRAGANVLTF. This chain joins TRBV12-3 or TRBV12-4 and TRBJ2-6; the TCRdb D gene call, TRBD1, has no DNA to confirm it. This CDR3 spans 18 amino acids.

The rearrangement joins TRBV5-1 to TRBJ1-1; with no DNA, the TCRdb D assignment of TRBD1 cannot be verified. The V gene's germline CDR1 is SGHRS and CDR2 YFSETQ. CDR3 length equals 12 residues. This CDR3 reads CASSTGLNEAFF.

This chain joins TRBV29-1 and TRBJ2-2; as DNA is missing, the TRBD2 call by TCRdb cannot be tested. CDR3 length equals 13 residues. Germline loops: CDR1 SQVTM, CDR2 ANQGSEA. The CDR3 here is CSVDAGLTGELFF.

The chain links TRBV20-1 to TRBJ2-5; the TRBD2 assignment by TCRdb is unverifiable without DNA. Germline V gene data show CDR1 as DFQATT and CDR2 as SNEGSKA (reference sequence). The CDR3 contains 11 residues. The CDR3 loop is CSGGLAETQYF.

This CDR3 reads CSARDIQVRSYNEQFF. V usage is TRBV20-1 and J usage is TRBJ2-1; absent DNA, TCRdb's TRBD1 call cannot be checked. Per germline, CDR1 DFQATT and CDR2 SNEGSKA (reference sequence). This CDR3 region has 16 residues.

The V gene is TRBV7-2, the J gene TRBJ1-2; the D call of TRBD1 rests on TCRdb alone, since no DNA is present to check it. Germline-derived CDR1 and CDR2 are SGHTA and FQGNSA. This CDR3 is built from 15 residues. The CDR3 protein is CASSLDRWGNYGYTF.

The rearrangement links TRBV7-2 to TRBJ2-5; TCRdb designates TRBD2, a call that cannot be tested without DNA. This CDR3 is built from 12 residues. Germline CDR1 reads SGHTA; CDR2 reads FQGNSA. CDR3 sequence reads: CASSITRKTQYF.

V gene TRBV20-1 combines with J gene TRBJ2-1; TCRdb outputs TRBD2, but without DNA this stays unchecked. Germline assignment: CDR1 DFQATT and CDR2 SNEGSKA (reference sequence). The CDR3 runs 14 residues. The CDR3 loop is CSVVELASYNEQFF.